This TCR beta chain is from a study of cytotoxic CD8 clonotypes in ibrutinib-treated CLL. Study context: After median approximately 6 years, about 14 stayed in remission, about twelve progressed; responses roughly 24 partial, 2 complete. On average, each sample had approximately 250,000 productive templates and more than 85,000 productive rearrangements. General observations from the study: Exceeding age-matched healthy donors, baseline clonality also tracked the counts of circulating CD8+ T cells.

Germline V gene data show CDR1 as SGHRS and CDR2 as YFSETQ. The V and J ends lost 1 base and 5 bases, in that order; junction bases with no gene match: 3. The CDR3 length is 15 residues. Remarks on this clone: Its target is unknown.

Produced via immunoSEQ multiplex PCR; TCRdb's table is partial and in-frame only. The sample holds some 93,000 clones, 70% to 80% seen once. The gene calls are TRBV5-1 and TRBJ2-1; 10 bases line up with TRBD2. This TCR came from a human donor with chronic lymphocytic leukemia. Source: PBMCs, taken after 12 months of ibrutinib treatment. CDR3 coding DNA: TGCGCCAGCAGCTTGACACTAGCGGGGAACAATGAGCAGTTCTTC. It specifies CASSLTLAGNNEQFF.